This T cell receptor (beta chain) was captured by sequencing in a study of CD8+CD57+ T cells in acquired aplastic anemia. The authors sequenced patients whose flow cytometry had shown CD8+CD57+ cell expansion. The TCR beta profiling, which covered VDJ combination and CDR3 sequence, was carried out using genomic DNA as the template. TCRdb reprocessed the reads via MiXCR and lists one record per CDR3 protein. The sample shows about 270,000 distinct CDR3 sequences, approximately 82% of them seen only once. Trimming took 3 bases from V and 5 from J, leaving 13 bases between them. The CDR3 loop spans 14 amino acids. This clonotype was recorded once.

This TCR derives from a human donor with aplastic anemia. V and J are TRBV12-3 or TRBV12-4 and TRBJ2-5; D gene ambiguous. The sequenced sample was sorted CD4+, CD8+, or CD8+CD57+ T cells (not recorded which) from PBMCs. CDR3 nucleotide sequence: TGTGCCAGCAGTTTGTCTGCGCCTCGGGAGACCCAGTACTTC. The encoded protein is CASSLSAPRETQYF.